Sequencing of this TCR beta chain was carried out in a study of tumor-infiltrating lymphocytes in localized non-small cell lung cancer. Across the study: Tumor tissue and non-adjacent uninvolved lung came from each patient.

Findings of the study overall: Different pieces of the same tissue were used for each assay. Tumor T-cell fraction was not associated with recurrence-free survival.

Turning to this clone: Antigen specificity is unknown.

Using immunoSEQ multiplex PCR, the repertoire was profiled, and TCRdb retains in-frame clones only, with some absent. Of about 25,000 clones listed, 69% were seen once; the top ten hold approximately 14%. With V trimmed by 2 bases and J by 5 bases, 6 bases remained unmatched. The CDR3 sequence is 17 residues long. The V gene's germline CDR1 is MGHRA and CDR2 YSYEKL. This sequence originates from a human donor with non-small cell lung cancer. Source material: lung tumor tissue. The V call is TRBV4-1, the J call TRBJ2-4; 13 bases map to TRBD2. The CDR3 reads CASSQTLAGGIQNIQYF. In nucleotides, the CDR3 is TGCGCCAGCAGCCAAACACTAGCGGGAGGGATCCAAAACATTCAGTACTTC.